Each of the 31 T cell receptor beta chains below was sequenced from the same sample in a study of spatial heterogeneity in lung cancer (dated by TCRdb to 2018 to 2020). The intended sense of this specimen's time point label: sample taken at primary tumor resection. Receptor libraries were prepared by 5' RACE. TCRdb shows the sequencer as NextSeq 500. TCRdb reworked the public reads: Q25 trimming with fastp, MiXCR clone assembly, productive beta chains retained. Entries that share a CDR3 protein sequence are merged under the most common genes and DNA. The sample has 20,000 to 30,000 distinct CDR3 sequences on record, about 4.7% of them singletons. Together, the top ten hold 4% to 6.5% of the sample. Sequencing was performed on PBMCs, taken at surgery. The receptors shown here come from a male donor with early-stage non-small cell lung cancer.

This clonotype was picked up many times. The genes are TRBV7-3 and TRBJ2-6; TRBD1 or TRBD2 may be the D gene (5 bases each). Germline assignment: CDR1 SGHTA and CDR2 FQGTGA. This CDR3 spans 14 amino acids. The V end lost 5 bases, the J end lost 1 base, and 6 bases lay between the germline ends. The DNA for the CDR3 is TGTGCCAGCAGCGGGGGATCTGGGGCCAACGTCCTGACTTTC. Translating it yields CASSGGSGANVLTF.

This clonotype was detected ten times or more. The chain has TRBV12-3 or TRBV12-4 and TRBJ2-3; no reliable D call. Deletions cut 6 bases from V and 4 bases from J, with 17 bases between. This CDR3 spans 15 amino acids. The CDR3 DNA is TGTGCCAGCAGCTCAAGGCAAACAAGGGCAGATACGCAGTATTTT. It encodes CASSSRQTRADTQYF.

This clonotype was recorded at least ten times. The rearrangement joins TRBV28 to TRBJ2-2; D uncertain. The CDR3 totals 13 residues. Trimming left V 3 bases short and J 2 bases short, with 4 bases between. Per germline, CDR1 MDHEN and CDR2 SYDVKM. The CDR3 loop is CASSFPNTGELFF. CDR3 nucleotides: TGTGCCAGCAGTTTTCCTAACACCGGGGAGCTGTTTTTT.

This clonotype was counted between two and nine times. V usage is TRBV5-6 and J usage is TRBJ1-5; 9 bases map to TRBD1. CDR3 length: 15 residues. V lost 4 bases to trimming and J lost 3 bases; unmatched junction nucleotides: 5. Germline CDR1 reads SGHDT; CDR2 reads YYEEEE. CDR3 DNA: TGTGCCAGCAGCCCGGACAGGGGTATCAATCAGCCCCAGCATTTT. Translation: CASSPDRGINQPQHF.

This clonotype was counted at least ten times. The CDR3 sequence: CASSLNHQPQHF. The CDR3, as DNA: TGTGCCAGCAGCTTAAATCATCAGCCCCAGCATTTT. The chain recombines TRBV7-9 with TRBJ1-5; D is ambiguous. The CDR3 sequence is 12 residues long. Germline V gene lookup returns CDR1 SEHNR and CDR2 FQNEAQ (reference sequence). Trimming left V 2 bases short and J 5 bases short, with 4 bases between. The full variable domain, its missing parts supplied by reference TRBV7-9 and TRBJ1-5, is DTGVSQNPRHKITKRGQNVTFRCDPISEHNRLYWYRQTLGQGPEFLTYFQNEAQLEKSRLLSDRFSAERPKGSFSTLEIQRTEQGDSAMYLCASSLNHQPQHFGDGTRLSIL.

By frequency in the sample, this clonotype is medium-sized. This chain joins TRBV28 and TRBJ2-1; TRBD1 agrees at 7 bases. This CDR3 comprises 14 residues. Germline CDR1 MDHEN, CDR2 SYDVKM. The J segment lost 1 base and the V segment lost 4 bases, leaving 1 base of the junction unmatched. CDR3 DNA sequence: TGTGCCAGCAGTTCGACAGGGTCCTACAATGAGCAGTTCTTC. It codes for CASSSTGSYNEQFF.

Many counts were recorded for this clonotype. V gene TRBV12-5 combines with J gene TRBJ1-1, with unresolved D. The V gene lost 2 bases and the J gene lost 5 bases, with 9 bases spanning the gap. The CDR3 is 13 amino acids. CDR1 LGHNT and CDR2 FRNRAP come from the germline V gene. CDR3: CASGLTGFTEAFF. In nucleotides, the CDR3 is TGTGCTAGTGGTTTGACCGGGTTTACTGAAGCTTTCTTT.

This clonotype appeared many times. The chain combines TRBV5-1 with TRBJ2-6; D is undetermined. This CDR3 has 15 amino acids. CDR1 SGHRS and CDR2 YFSETQ come from the germline V gene. V was shortened by 4 bases and J by 0 bases, with 8 bases between the two germline ends. As DNA, the CDR3 is TGCGCCAGCAGCCTCGTTGGCTCTGGGGCCAACGTCCTGACTTTC. Amino acids: CASSLVGSGANVLTF.

This clonotype appeared many times. The chain has TRBV28 and TRBJ1-2; TRBD1 might be the D (5 bases). The V end lost 4 bases, the J end lost 7 bases, and 13 bases lay between the germline ends. Germline assignment: CDR1 MDHEN and CDR2 SYDVKM. This CDR3 has 13 amino acids. The CDR3 nucleotides are TGTGCCAGCAGTTCCTACAGGAAGCGTGGCTACACCTTC. Translating gives CASSSYRKRGYTF.

This clonotype has a count of ten or more. The chain couples TRBV12-3 or TRBV12-4 to TRBJ2-2, with D possibly matching TRBD2 (5 bases). V dropped 6 bases and J dropped 0 bases, with 8 bases sitting between them. The CDR3 has 14 residues. CDR3 loop: CASRRVSNTGELFF. As DNA, the CDR3 is TGTGCCAGCAGGAGGGTTTCGAACACCGGGGAGCTGTTTTTT.

This clonotype was detected many times. The chain couples TRBV7-9 to TRBJ2-1; D could derive from TRBD1 or TRBD2 (5 bases each). V was pared by 5 bases and J by 5 bases, with 19 bases between. There are 16 residues in the CDR3. The germline V gene encodes CDR1 SEHNR and CDR2 FQNEAQ (reference sequence). In DNA, the CDR3 is TGTGCCAGCAGCCAACACGGGACCCCGCCTAACAATGAGCAGTTCTTC. This codes for CASSQHGTPPNNEQFF.

Within the sample, this clonotype is medium-sized (0.01 to 0.1%). The rearrangement uses TRBV7-2 and TRBJ1-5, with unresolved D. This CDR3 contains 14 residues. The germline V and J ends were trimmed by 1 base and 2 bases, with 6 bases remaining between them. Germline V gene lookup returns CDR1 SGHTA and CDR2 FQGNSA. CDR3 nucleotides: TGTGCCAGCAGCTTAGAACCCGGCAATCAGCCCCAGCATTTT. Translated, it gives CASSLEPGNQPQHF.

This clonotype was recorded many times. The CDR3 bases are TGTGCCAGCAGTTACGGGTTGGGGGGGGACTACCAAGAGACCCAGTACTTC. Translating it yields CASSYGLGGDYQETQYF. J is TRBJ2-5 and V is TRBV6-6; 7 bases map to TRBD2. This CDR3 comprises 17 residues. CDR1 MNHNY and CDR2 SVGAGI come from the germline V gene (reference sequence). J lost 0 bases, V lost 2 bases, and 9 bases had no gene match.

This clonotype turned up a few times. The chain couples TRBV6-2 or TRBV6-3 to TRBJ2-1; the match to TRBD2 covers 9 bases. The CDR3 is 16 residues long. Trimming took 6 bases from V and 6 from J; bases not matched to a gene: 12. The germline CDR1 and CDR2 sequences are MNHEY and SVGEGT. CDR3 sequence (DNA): TGTGCCAGCAGCCAGTTTGCGGGGGGGGCACTCAATGAGCAGTTCTTC. As protein: CASSQFAGGALNEQFF.

This clonotype counts as medium-sized. The chain is built from TRBV28 and TRBJ1-5; 8 nucleotides match TRBD1. The junction had 7 bases not matched to a gene; V was cut back by 6 bases and J by 6 bases. The CDR3 loop spans 14 amino acids. Germline V gives CDR1 MDHEN, CDR2 SYDVKM. CDR3 loop: CASSRRQGIQPQHF. The CDR3 nucleotides are TGTGCCAGCAGCCGAAGACAGGGGATTCAGCCCCAGCATTTT.

Ten or more counts support this clonotype. V usage is TRBV18 and J usage is TRBJ1-1, with D hard to call. V lost 4 bases to trimming and J lost 1 base, with 10 bases between them. This CDR3 spans 14 amino acids. Germline V CDR1 and CDR2: KGHSH, LQKENI. The CDR3 reads CASSRSDGNTEAFF. Here the CDR3 DNA reads TGTGCCAGCTCACGATCGGACGGGAACACTGAAGCTTTCTTT.

This clonotype was seen many times. The chain employs TRBV6-5 and TRBJ1-6; D is uncertain. Germline lookup yields CDR1 MNHEY and CDR2 SVGAGI. V was shortened by 0 bases and J by 9 bases, with 6 bases between the two germline ends. The CDR3 is 13 amino acids. The CDR3 protein is CASSYSKGSPLHF. As DNA, the CDR3 is TGTGCCAGCAGTTACTCGAAAGGTTCACCCCTCCACTTT.

The sample holds many counts of this clonotype. The chain combines TRBV6-6 with TRBJ1-2; possible D gene TRBD1, 6 bases. Germline assignment: CDR1 MNHNY and CDR2 SVGAGI (reference sequence). This CDR3 comprises 12 residues. Trimming stripped 6 bases from V and 12 bases from J, with 17 bases between. In DNA form, the CDR3 reads TGTGCCAGCAGCCCGGGGGCAGAGCTCCACACCTTC. Protein product: CASSPGAELHTF.

This clonotype was counted at least ten times. The CDR3 sequence: CASSSNPGGEAFF. For the CDR3, the DNA is TGTGCCAGCAGCTCCAACCCCGGGGGTGAAGCTTTCTTT. The genes are TRBV7-2 and TRBJ1-1; TRBD1 might be the D (5 bases). V shed 4 bases and J shed 7 bases, with 13 bases lying between them. Germline V CDR1 and CDR2: SGHTA, FQGNSA. The CDR3 has 13 residues.

This clonotype was observed a few times. CDR3 region: CASSSRDEQYF. CDR3 nucleotide sequence: TGTGCCAGCAGCTCCCGCGACGAGCAGTACTTC. The V and J genes are TRBV5-8 and TRBJ2-7; D is unresolved. V lost 3 bases to trimming and J lost 5 bases, with 6 bases between them. The CDR3 extends over 11 amino acids. The V gene's germline CDR1 is SGHTS and CDR2 YDEGEE.

This clonotype is labeled as medium-sized. CDR3 bases: TGTGCCACCAGTGATTTGGCGCTGCATGAGCAGTTCTTC. This codes for CATSDLALHEQFF. The rearrangement joins TRBV24-1 to TRBJ2-1; D unclear. Deletions cut 0 bases from V and 8 bases from J, with 7 bases between. The CDR3 has 13 amino acids. Germline V gene data show CDR1 as KGHDR and CDR2 as SFDVKD.

This clonotype was seen many times. The V and J genes are TRBV11-2 and TRBJ2-7, with 8 positions matching TRBD1. J gave up 2 bases and V 0 bases, and 6 bases lay outside the gene matches. The CDR3 runs 16 residues. Looked up from germline, CDR1 is SGHAT and CDR2 is FQNNGV. CDR3 protein: CASSLDRGTGTYEQYF. CDR3 in DNA: TGTGCCAGCAGCTTAGATCGAGGGACAGGTACCTACGAGCAGTACTTC.

This clonotype has at least ten counts. V gene TRBV28 combines with J gene TRBJ2-1, with 12 positions matching TRBD2. With V trimmed by 7 bases and J by 0 bases, 10 bases remained unmatched. Germline CDR1 is MDHEN and CDR2 is SYDVKM. The CDR3 totals 18 residues. CDR3 residues: CASTPTSGSRSSYNEQFF. In nucleotides, the CDR3 is TGTGCCAGCACGCCGACTAGCGGGAGTCGGAGCTCCTACAATGAGCAGTTCTTC.

In its sample, this clonotype was seen many times. The V call is TRBV6-6, the J call TRBJ2-1; 9 bases line up with TRBD1. CDR1 is MNHNY, CDR2 SVGAGI, per germline (reference sequence). The CDR3 is 21 amino acids. J lost 6 bases, V lost 4 bases, and 25 bases had no gene match. The DNA of the CDR3 is TGTGCCAGCAGTTGGACAATGAGGCAAAAAACCGGGACAGGGATGGGCAATGAGCAGTTCTTC. Translation: CASSWTMRQKTGTGMGNEQFF.

This clonotype came up many times. The chain links TRBV6-1 to TRBJ2-1; 14 bases map to TRBD2. The CDR3 consists of 16 residues. CDR1 is MNHNS, CDR2 SASEGT, per germline. The trim removed 7 bases at V and 6 bases at J, leaving 8 bases unmatched. CDR3 region: CASTRDGLAGGNEQFF. The DNA for the CDR3 is TGTGCCAGCACCCGAGACGGACTAGCGGGGGGCAATGAGCAGTTCTTC.

This clonotype was observed many times. This chain uses TRBV20-1 with TRBJ2-5; tentative D call: TRBD2 (6 bases). V was pared by 2 bases and J by 2 bases, with 6 bases between. Germline V gene data show CDR1 as DFQATT and CDR2 as SNEGSKA (reference sequence). The CDR3 is 12 amino acids. CDR3: CSARRGQETQYF. The CDR3 DNA reads as TGCAGTGCTAGACGGGGGCAAGAGACCCAGTACTTC.

This clonotype was seen at least ten times. The chain employs TRBV7-3 and TRBJ2-7, with TRBD2 matching over 16 bases. Germline CDR1 SGHTA, CDR2 FQGTGA. V lost 5 bases, J lost 5 bases, and 6 bases stayed unmatched. This CDR3 comprises 16 residues. The CDR3 protein is CASSKGLAGGPDEQYF. CDR3 DNA: TGTGCCAGCAGCAAGGGACTAGCGGGAGGGCCGGACGAGCAGTACTTC.

The chain carries TRBV20-1 and TRBJ1-4, with 11 bases matching TRBD1. This CDR3 is built from 13 residues. V lost 6 bases, J lost 7 bases, and 4 bases stayed unmatched. Germline values: CDR1 DFQATT, CDR2 SNEGSKA (reference sequence). The CDR3, as DNA: TGCAGTGCAGGGACAGGGGGAACTGAAAAACTGTTTTTT. Translation gives CSAGTGGTEKLFF.

This clonotype was detected ten times or more. The chain uses TRBV7-6 and TRBJ2-3; the D is unclear. The germline V gene has CDR1 SGHVS and CDR2 FNYEAQ. This CDR3 has 12 residues. V lost 5 bases and J 6 bases, leaving 9 bases between the germline ends. The CDR3 bases are TGTGCCAGCAGCCTCCAATCGGATACGCAGTATTTT. Residues: CASSLQSDTQYF.

This clonotype was found many times. This chain joins TRBV7-2 and TRBJ1-3; D perhaps matches TRBD1 (5 bases). Germline loops: CDR1 SGHTA, CDR2 FQGNSA. The length of the CDR3 is 15 residues. Trimming left V 1 base short and J 1 base short, with 8 bases between. This chain's CDR3 is CASSLVGASGNTIYF. DNA of the CDR3: TGTGCCAGCAGCTTAGTTGGGGCTTCTGGAAACACCATATATTTT.

Many counts were recorded for this clonotype. This chain joins TRBV12-3 or TRBV12-4 and TRBJ1-5, with D hard to call. The CDR3 runs to 14 residues. Trimming took off 3 bases at V and 0 bases at J, with 6 bases between the two ends. CDR3 sequence reads: CASSLGHSNQPQHF. DNA of the CDR3: TGTGCCAGCAGTTTGGGTCATAGCAATCAGCCCCAGCATTTT.